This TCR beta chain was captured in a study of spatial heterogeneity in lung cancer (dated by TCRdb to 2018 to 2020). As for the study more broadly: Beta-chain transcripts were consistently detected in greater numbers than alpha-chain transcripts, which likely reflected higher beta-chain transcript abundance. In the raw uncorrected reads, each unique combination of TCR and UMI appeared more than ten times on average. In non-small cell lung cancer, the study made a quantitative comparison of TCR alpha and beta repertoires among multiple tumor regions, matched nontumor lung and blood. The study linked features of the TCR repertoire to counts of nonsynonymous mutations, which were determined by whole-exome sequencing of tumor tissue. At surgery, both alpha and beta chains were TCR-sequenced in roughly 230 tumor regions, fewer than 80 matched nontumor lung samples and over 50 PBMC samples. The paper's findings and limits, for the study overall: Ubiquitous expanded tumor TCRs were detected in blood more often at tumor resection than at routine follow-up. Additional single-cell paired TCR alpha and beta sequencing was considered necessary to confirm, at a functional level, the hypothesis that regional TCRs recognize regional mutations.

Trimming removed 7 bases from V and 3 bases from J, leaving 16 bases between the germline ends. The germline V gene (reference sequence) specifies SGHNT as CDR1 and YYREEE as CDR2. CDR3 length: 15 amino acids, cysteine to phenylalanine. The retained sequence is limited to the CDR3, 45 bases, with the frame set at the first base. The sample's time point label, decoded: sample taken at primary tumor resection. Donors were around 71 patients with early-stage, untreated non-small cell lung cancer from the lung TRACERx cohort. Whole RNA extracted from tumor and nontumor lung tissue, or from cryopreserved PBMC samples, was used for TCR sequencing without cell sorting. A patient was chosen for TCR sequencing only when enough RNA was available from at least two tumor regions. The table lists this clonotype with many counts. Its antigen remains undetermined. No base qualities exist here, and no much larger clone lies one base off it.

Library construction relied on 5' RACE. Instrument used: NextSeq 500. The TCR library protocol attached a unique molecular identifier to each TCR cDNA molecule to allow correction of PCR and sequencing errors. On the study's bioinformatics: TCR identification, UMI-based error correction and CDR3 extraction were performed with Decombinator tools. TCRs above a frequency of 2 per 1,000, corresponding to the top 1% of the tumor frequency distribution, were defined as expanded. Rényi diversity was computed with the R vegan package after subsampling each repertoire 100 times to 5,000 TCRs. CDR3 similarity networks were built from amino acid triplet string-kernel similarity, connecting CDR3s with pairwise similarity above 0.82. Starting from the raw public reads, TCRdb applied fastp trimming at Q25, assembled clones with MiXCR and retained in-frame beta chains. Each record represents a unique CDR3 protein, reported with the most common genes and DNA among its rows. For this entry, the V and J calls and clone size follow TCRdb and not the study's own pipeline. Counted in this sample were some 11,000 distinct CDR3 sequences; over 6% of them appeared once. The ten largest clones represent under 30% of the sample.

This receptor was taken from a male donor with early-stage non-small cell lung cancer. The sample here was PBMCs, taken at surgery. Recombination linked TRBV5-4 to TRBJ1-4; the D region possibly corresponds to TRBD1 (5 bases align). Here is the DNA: TGTGCCAGCTCCTTGGGGGGATCTTCTAATGAAAAACTGTTTTTT. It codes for CASSLGGSSNEKLFF.